The rows below give T cell receptor beta chains drawn from one sample of a study of CXCR3-negative and CXCR3-positive naive CD8 T cells. TCRdb reprocessed the 5' RACE reads and reports one entry per CDR3 protein, with no DNA. This table holds roughly 24,000 distinct CDR3 sequences. The sample comprised memory CD8+ T cells from blood. All receptors derive from a human donor in good health. Some clones in this sample may be carry-over from other donors' samples. Each CDR3 is given with its conserved first and last residue. Size values are once, few and many counts, or a class for expanded clones, and some rows have none.

j_gene: TRBJ1-5; v_gene: TRBV7-6; abundance: medium-sized; CDR3aa: CASSLWGDQPQHF
j_gene: TRBJ2-7; v_gene: TRBV7-9; abundance: large; CDR3aa: CASSLDGGLEHF
j_gene: TRBJ1-5; v_gene: TRBV10-1; abundance: NA; CDR3aa: CASRREPEQPQHF
j_gene: TRBJ2-2; v_gene: TRBV29-1; abundance: NA; CDR3aa: CSATRGDTGELFF
j_gene: TRBJ2-1; v_gene: TRBV6-5; abundance: NA; CDR3aa: CASASGRDMDEQFF
j_gene: TRBJ2-7; v_gene: TRBV29-1; abundance: NA; CDR3aa: CSVEDFIAGGSSSYEQYF
j_gene: TRBJ2-7; v_gene: TRBV21-1; abundance: NA; CDR3aa: CASSKALLRDITYEQYF
j_gene: TRBJ2-7; v_gene: TRBV12-3/TRBV12-4; abundance: NA; CDR3aa: CASRDGTSNEQYF
j_gene: TRBJ1-1; v_gene: TRBV6-6; abundance: NA; CDR3aa: CASSYPRTGMNTEAFF
j_gene: TRBJ2-1; v_gene: TRBV6-2/TRBV6-3; abundance: NA; CDR3aa: CASSYSISNYNEQFF
j_gene: TRBJ2-1; v_gene: TRBV10-2; abundance: NA; CDR3aa: CASSRGPGNEQFF
j_gene: TRBJ2-7; v_gene: TRBV5-1; abundance: NA; CDR3aa: CASSLQGYEQYF
j_gene: TRBJ2-1; v_gene: TRBV5-1; abundance: NA; CDR3aa: CASSSGSTYNEQFF
j_gene: TRBJ2-7; v_gene: TRBV7-9; abundance: NA; CDR3aa: CASSPPGEAYEQYF
j_gene: TRBJ1-4; v_gene: TRBV2; abundance: NA; CDR3aa: CASSEGGWSNEKLFF